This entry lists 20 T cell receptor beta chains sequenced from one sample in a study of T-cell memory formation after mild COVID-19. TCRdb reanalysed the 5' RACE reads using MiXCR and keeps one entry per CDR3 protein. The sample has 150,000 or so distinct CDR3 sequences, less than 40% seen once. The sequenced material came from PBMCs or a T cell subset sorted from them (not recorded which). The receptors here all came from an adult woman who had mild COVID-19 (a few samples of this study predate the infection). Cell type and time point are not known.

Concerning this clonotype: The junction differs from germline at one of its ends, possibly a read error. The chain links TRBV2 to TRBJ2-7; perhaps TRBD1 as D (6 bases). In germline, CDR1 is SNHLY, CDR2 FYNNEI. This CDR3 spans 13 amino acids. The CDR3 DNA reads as TGTGCCAGCAGTGAAGCCCAGGTGCCACGACAGGACTTC. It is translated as CASSEAQVPRQDF.

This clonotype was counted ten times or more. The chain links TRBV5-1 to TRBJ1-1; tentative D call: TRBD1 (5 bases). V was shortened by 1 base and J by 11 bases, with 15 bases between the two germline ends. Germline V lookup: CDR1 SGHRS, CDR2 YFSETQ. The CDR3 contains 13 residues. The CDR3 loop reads CASSLRSAGKAFF. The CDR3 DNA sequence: TGCGCCAGCAGCTTGAGGTCAGCAGGGAAGGCTTTCTTT.

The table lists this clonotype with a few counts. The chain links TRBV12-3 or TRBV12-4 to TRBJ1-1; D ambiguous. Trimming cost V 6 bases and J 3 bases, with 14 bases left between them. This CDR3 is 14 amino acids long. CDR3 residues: CASRRPGVDTEAFF. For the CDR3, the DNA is TGTGCCAGCAGGAGACCCGGAGTGGACACTGAAGCTTTCTTT.

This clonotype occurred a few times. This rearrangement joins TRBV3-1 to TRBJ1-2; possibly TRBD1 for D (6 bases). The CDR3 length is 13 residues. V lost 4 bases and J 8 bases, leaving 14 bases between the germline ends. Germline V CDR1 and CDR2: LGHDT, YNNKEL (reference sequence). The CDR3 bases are TGTGCCAGCAGCCCGGTACACAGGGACGGCTACACCTTC. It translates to CASSPVHRDGYTF.

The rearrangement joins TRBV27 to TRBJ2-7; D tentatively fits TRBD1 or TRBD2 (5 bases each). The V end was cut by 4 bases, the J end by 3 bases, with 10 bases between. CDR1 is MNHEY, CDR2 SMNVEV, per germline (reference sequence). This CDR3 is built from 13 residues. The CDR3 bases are TGTGCCAGCAGTTCCGGGGCCCTCTACGAGCAGTACTTC. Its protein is CASSSGALYEQYF.

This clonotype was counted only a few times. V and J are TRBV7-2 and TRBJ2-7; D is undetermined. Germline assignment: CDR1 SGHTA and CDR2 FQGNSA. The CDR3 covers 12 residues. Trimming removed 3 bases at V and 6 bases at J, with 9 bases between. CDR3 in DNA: TGTGCCAGCAGCTTTTTGTTTGCCGAGCAGTACTTC. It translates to CASSFLFAEQYF. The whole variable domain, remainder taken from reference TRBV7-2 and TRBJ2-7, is GAGVSQSPSNKVTEKGKDVELRCDPISGHTALYWYRQSLGQGLEFLIYFQGNSAPDKSGLPSDRFSAERTGGSVSTLTIQRTQQEDSAVYLCASSFLFAEQYFGPGTRLTVT.

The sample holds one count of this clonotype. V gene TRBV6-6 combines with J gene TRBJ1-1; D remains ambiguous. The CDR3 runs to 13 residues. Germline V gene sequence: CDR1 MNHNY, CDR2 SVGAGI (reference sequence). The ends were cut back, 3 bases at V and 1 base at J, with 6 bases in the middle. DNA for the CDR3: TGTGCCAGCAGTTATACCGAGAACACTGAAGCTTTCTTT. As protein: CASSYTENTEAFF.

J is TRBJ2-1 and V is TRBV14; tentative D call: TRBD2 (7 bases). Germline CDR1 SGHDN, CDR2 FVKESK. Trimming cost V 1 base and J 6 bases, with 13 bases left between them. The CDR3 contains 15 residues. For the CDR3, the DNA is TGTGCCAGCAGCCAAGTATTGGGGGGGCGCAATGAGCAGTTCTTC. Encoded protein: CASSQVLGGRNEQFF.

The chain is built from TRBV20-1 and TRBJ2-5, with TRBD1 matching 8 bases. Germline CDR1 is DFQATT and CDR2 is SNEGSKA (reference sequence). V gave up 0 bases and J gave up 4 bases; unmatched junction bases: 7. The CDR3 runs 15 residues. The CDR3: CSARELQGDLETQYF. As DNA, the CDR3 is TGCAGTGCTAGAGAGTTACAGGGGGACCTAGAGACCCAGTACTTC.

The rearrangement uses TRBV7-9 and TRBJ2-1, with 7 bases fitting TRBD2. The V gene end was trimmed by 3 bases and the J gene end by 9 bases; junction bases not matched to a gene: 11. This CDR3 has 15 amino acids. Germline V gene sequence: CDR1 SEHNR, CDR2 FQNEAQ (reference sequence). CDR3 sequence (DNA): TGTGCCAGCAGCTTTCCGGGAGGAGGCCGTAGTGAGCAGTTCTTC. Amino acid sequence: CASSFPGGGRSEQFF.

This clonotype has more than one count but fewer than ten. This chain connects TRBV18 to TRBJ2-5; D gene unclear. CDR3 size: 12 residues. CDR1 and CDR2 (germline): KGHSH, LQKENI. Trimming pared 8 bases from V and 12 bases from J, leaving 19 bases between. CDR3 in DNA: TGTGCCAGCCCTTTTGACAACCACCCCAAGTACTTC. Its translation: CASPFDNHPKYF.

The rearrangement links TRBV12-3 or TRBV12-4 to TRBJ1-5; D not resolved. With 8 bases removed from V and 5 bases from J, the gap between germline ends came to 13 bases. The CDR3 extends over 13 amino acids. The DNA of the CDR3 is TGTGCCAGCGCGGGGTCTTCAGATCAGCCCCAGCATTTT. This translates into CASAGSSDQPQHF.

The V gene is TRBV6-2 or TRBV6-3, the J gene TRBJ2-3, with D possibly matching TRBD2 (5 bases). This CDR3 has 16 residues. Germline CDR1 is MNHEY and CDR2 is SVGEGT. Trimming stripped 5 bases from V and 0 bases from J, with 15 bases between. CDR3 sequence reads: CASSPYELVSTDTQYF. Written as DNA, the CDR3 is TGTGCCAGCAGTCCTTATGAACTAGTAAGCACAGATACGCAGTATTTT.

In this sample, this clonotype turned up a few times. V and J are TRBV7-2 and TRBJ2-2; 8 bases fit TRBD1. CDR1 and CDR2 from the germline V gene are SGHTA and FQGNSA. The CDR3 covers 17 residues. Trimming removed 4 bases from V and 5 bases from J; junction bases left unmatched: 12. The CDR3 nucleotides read TGTGCCAGCAGCTCCGGACAGGGCCGAAGTAGGACCGGGGAGCTGTTTTTT. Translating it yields CASSSGQGRSRTGELFF. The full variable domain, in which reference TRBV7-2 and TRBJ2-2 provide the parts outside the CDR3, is GAGVSQSPSNKVTEKGKDVELRCDPISGHTALYWYRQSLGQGLEFLIYFQGNSAPDKSGLPSDRFSAERTGGSVSTLTIQRTQQEDSAVYLCASSSGQGRSRTGELFFGEGSRLTVL.

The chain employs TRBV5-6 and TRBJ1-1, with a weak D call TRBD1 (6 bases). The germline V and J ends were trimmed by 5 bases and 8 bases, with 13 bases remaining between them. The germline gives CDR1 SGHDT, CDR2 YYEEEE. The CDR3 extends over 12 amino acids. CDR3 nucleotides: TGTGCCAGCAGTAGACAGGCGGTGGAAGCTTTCTTT. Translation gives CASSRQAVEAFF.

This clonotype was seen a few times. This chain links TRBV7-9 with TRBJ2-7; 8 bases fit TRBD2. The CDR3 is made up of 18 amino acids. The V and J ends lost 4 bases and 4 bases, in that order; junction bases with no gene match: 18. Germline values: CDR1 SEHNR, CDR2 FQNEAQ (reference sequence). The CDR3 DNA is TGTGCCAGCAGCTCAACCGCTGGGAGGACTAGCAGTTCTTACGAGCAGTACTTC. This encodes CASSSTAGRTSSSYEQYF.

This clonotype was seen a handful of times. Here the CDR3 reads CSVDEQFF. In nucleotides, the CDR3 is TGCAGTGTAGATGAGCAGTTCTTC. The chain recombines TRBV20-1 with TRBJ2-1; D is undetermined. The V gene lost 7 bases and the J gene lost 8 bases, with 3 bases spanning the gap. CDR1 is DFQATT and CDR2 is SNEGSKA in the germline V gene (reference sequence). There are 8 residues in the CDR3.

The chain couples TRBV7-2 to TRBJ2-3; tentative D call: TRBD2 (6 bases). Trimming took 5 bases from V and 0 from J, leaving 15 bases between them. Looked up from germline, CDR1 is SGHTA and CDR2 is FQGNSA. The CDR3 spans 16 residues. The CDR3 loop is CASSATGTVSTDTQYF. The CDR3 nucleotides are TGTGCCAGCAGCGCCACCGGGACTGTGAGCACAGATACGCAGTATTTT. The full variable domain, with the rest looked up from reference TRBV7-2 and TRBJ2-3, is GAGVSQSPSNKVTEKGKDVELRCDPISGHTALYWYRQSLGQGLEFLIYFQGNSAPDKSGLPSDRFSAERTGGSVSTLTIQRTQQEDSAVYLCASSATGTVSTDTQYFGPGTRLTVL.

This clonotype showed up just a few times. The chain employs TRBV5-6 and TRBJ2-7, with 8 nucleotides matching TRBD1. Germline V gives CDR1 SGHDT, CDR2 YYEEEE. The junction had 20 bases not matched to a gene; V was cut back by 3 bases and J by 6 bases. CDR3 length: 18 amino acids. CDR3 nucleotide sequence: TGTGCCAGCAGCTCCACTATTTTACGCCGGGACAGGCTCATCGAGCAGTACTTC. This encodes CASSSTILRRDRLIEQYF.

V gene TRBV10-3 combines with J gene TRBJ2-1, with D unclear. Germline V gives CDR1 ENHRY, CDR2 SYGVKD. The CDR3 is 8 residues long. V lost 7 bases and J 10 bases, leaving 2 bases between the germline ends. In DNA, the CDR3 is TGTGCCATCAAGGAGCAGTTCTTC. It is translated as CAIKEQFF.